Below are 25 T cell receptor beta chains sequenced from a single sample in a study of PD-1 blockade in classical Hodgkin lymphoma. The protocol was immunoSEQ multiplex PCR, while the TCRdb copy is restricted to in-frame clones and leaves out a portion. The repertoire holds roughly 5,400 clones, with about 90% as singletons. Time point in this sample: newly diagnosed, previously untreated cHL patient sample. Negative selection with magnets was how CD8+ T cells were isolated from the thawed PBMCs. Specimen: CD8+ T cells from blood. The origin of the receptors is a human donor with classical Hodgkin lymphoma.

V and J are TRBV18 and TRBJ2-7, with D hard to call. This CDR3 has 13 amino acids. V lost 10 bases to trimming and J lost 3 bases, with 16 bases between them. The germline V gene has CDR1 KGHSH and CDR2 LQKENI. The CDR3 loop reads CATAPGVNYEQYF. For the CDR3, the DNA is TGTGCCACCGCCCCCGGAGTCAACTACGAGCAGTACTTC.

The gene calls are TRBV4-1 and TRBJ2-1; TRBD2 is a possible D gene (6 bases). Germline V lookup: CDR1 MGHRA, CDR2 YSYEKL. With 3 bases removed from V and 4 bases from J, the gap between germline ends came to 10 bases. This CDR3 region has 14 residues. CDR3 residues: CASSHPGLYNEQFF. CDR3 sequence (DNA): TGCGCCAGCAGCCACCCGGGACTTTACAATGAGCAGTTCTTC.

This chain uses TRBV4-2 with TRBJ2-6; weak D call: TRBD2 (5 bases). Trimming took off 0 bases at V and 0 bases at J, with 6 bases between the two ends. The CDR3 is 16 residues long. Per germline, CDR1 LGHNA and CDR2 YNFKEQ. The DNA for the CDR3 is TGTGCCAGCAGCCAAGATGCGGGCTCTGGGGCCAACGTCCTGACTTTC. Protein sequence: CASSQDAGSGANVLTF.

The chain employs TRBV9 and TRBJ1-2; 7 bases are shared with TRBD1. V trimming: 2 bases; J trimming: 5 bases; junction bases outside the gene matches: 9. The CDR3 has 15 amino acids. Germline V CDR1 and CDR2: SGDLS, YYNGEE. The CDR3 sequence is CASSVRDSGPYGYTF. DNA for the CDR3: TGTGCCAGCAGCGTGCGGGACAGCGGCCCTTATGGCTACACCTTC.

The chain carries TRBV7-8 and TRBJ2-5; 10 nucleotides align to TRBD2. Germline CDR1 reads SGHVS; CDR2 reads FQNEAQ. This CDR3 is built from 16 residues. V dropped 1 base and J dropped 3; count of bases not matched to a gene: 5. In DNA, the CDR3 is TGTGCCAGCAGCTTAGACCTAGCGGGAGTTAAAGAGACCCAGTACTTC. Translating gives CASSLDLAGVKETQYF.

The rearrangement uses TRBV6-4 and TRBJ2-5; 14 nucleotides line up with TRBD2. The CDR3 consists of 15 residues. Germline CDR1 and CDR2: MRHNA and SNTAGT. With 6 bases clipped from V and 4 bases from J, the junction kept 4 bases outside the gene matches. CDR3 in amino acids: CASSEGLAGGETQYF. DNA of the CDR3: TGTGCCAGCAGCGAAGGACTAGCGGGGGGAGAGACCCAGTACTTC.

The gene calls are TRBV27 and TRBJ1-5; D not certain. Germline assignment: CDR1 MNHEY and CDR2 SMNVEV (reference sequence). The CDR3 runs to 15 residues. Trimming stripped 7 bases from V and 3 bases from J, with 16 bases between. The CDR3 DNA sequence: TGTGCCAGCATAAAGCTAAAGGGCCTCAATCAGCCCCAGCATTTT. Its protein product is CASIKLKGLNQPQHF.

CDR3 protein: CASSFPLRGTGTTSTDTQYF. Here the CDR3 DNA reads TGTGCCAGCAGCTTTCCGCTCAGGGGTACCGGGACTACGAGCACAGATACGCAGTATTTT. The chain couples TRBV7-6 to TRBJ2-3; maybe TRBD2 (7 bases). Looked up from germline, CDR1 is SGHVS and CDR2 is FNYEAQ. Deletions cut 3 bases from V and 0 bases from J, with 25 bases between. The CDR3 runs 20 residues. The variable domain in full, with the rest retrieved from reference TRBV7-6 and TRBJ2-3, is GAGVSQSPRYKVTKRGQDVALRCDPISGHVSLYWYRQALGQGPEFLTYFNYEAQQDKSGLPNDRFSAERPEGSISTLTIQRTEQRDSAMYRCASSFPLRGTGTTSTDTQYFGPGTRLTVL.

The chain combines TRBV4-1 with TRBJ2-1; TRBD1 might be the D (6 bases). Germline V CDR1 and CDR2: MGHRA, YSYEKL. Between the trimmed V and J ends, which lost 4 bases and 9 bases, there was a span of 13 bases. CDR3 length equals 13 residues. CDR3: CASSPATGSEQFF. CDR3 sequence (DNA): TGCGCCAGCAGCCCAGCCACAGGGAGTGAGCAGTTCTTC.

This clone has more than one count but fewer than ten. The chain combines TRBV25-1 with TRBJ1-5, with 7 positions matching TRBD1. V was clipped by 4 bases and J by 1 base; unmatched bases: 7. The CDR3 length is 16 residues. Germline V gene data show CDR1 as MGHDK and CDR2 as SYGVNS. The CDR3 here is CASSATGGGSNQPQHF. The CDR3 DNA reads TGTGCCAGCAGTGCTACGGGAGGGGGCAGCAATCAGCCCCAGCATTTT. The whole variable domain, filled in from reference TRBV25-1 and TRBJ1-5, reads EADIYQTPRYLVIGTGKKITLECSQTMGHDKMYWYQQDPGMELHLIHYSYGVNSTEKGDLSSESTVSRIRTEHFPLTLESARPSHTSQYLCASSATGGGSNQPQHFGDGTRLSIL.

This chain joins TRBV6-4 and TRBJ2-1; perhaps TRBD2 as D (6 bases). Germline V CDR1 and CDR2: MRHNA, SNTAGT. Trimming shortened V by 4 bases and J by 6 bases, and 10 bases separated the two germline ends. The CDR3 totals 13 residues. CDR3 bases: TGTGCCAGCAGTGTGGACTATCCCAATGAGCAGTTCTTC. This codes for CASSVDYPNEQFF.

This clone appeared a single time. V gene TRBV4-2 combines with J gene TRBJ2-3, with D perhaps matching TRBD2 (6 bases). Looked up from germline, CDR1 is LGHNA and CDR2 is YNFKEQ. V was pared by 2 bases and J by 5 bases, with 17 bases between. This CDR3 spans 16 amino acids. The CDR3 loop is CASSQLGGSGRDTQYF. The CDR3 nucleotides are TGTGCCAGCAGCCAATTAGGAGGGAGTGGGAGAGATACGCAGTATTTT.

The chain is built from TRBV29-1 and TRBJ2-1, with D possibly matching TRBD2 (7 bases). This CDR3 comprises 13 residues. The V end was cut by 8 bases, the J end by 2 bases, with 13 bases between. Germline loops: CDR1 SQVTM, CDR2 ANQGSEA. CDR3 residues: CSTEGGAYNEQFF. The CDR3 DNA reads as TGCAGCACCGAAGGGGGGGCCTACAATGAGCAGTTCTTC.

This clone was seen more than once but under ten times. This sequence joins TRBV6-4 and TRBJ2-1; 10 nucleotides line up with TRBD2. Germline V CDR1 and CDR2: MRHNA, SNTAGT. This CDR3 is built from 15 residues. V trimming: 3 bases; J trimming: 7 bases; junction bases outside the gene matches: 6. CDR3 DNA sequence: TGTGCCAGCAGTGAGTCTAGCGGGAGCGGGAATGAGCAGTTCTTC. Amino acids: CASSESSGSGNEQFF.

J is TRBJ2-3 and V is TRBV6-4; weak D call: TRBD2 (6 bases). Germline lookup yields CDR1 MRHNA and CDR2 SNTAGT. The CDR3 runs to 15 residues. Trimming pared 0 bases from V and 5 bases from J, leaving 12 bases between. The CDR3 DNA reads as TGTGCCAGCAGTGACTCGCCGGGAGCAGGAGATACGCAGTATTTT. Translation gives CASSDSPGAGDTQYF.

V gene TRBV4-2 combines with J gene TRBJ2-6; TRBD2 might be the D (5 bases). Trimming removed 4 bases at V and 0 bases at J, with 10 bases between. This CDR3 comprises 16 residues. Per germline, CDR1 LGHNA and CDR2 YNFKEQ. For the CDR3, the DNA is TGTGCCAGCAGCCGAGGACGGGACTCTGGGGCCAACGTCCTGACTTTC. The encoded protein is CASSRGRDSGANVLTF.

The gene calls are TRBV27 and TRBJ2-5, with D uncertain. The germline CDR1 and CDR2 sequences are MNHEY and SMNVEV (reference sequence). The CDR3 sequence is 13 residues long. V shed 2 bases and J shed 2 bases, with 6 bases lying between them. The CDR3 DNA sequence: TGTGCCAGCAGTTTAGGTCGGCAAGAGACCCAGTACTTC. This translates into CASSLGRQETQYF.

This chain uses TRBV2 with TRBJ2-1; D is tentatively TRBD1 or TRBD2 (5 bases each). The CDR3 runs 15 residues. Germline-derived CDR1 and CDR2 are SNHLY and FYNNEI. Between the trimmed V and J ends, which lost 3 bases and 8 bases, there was a span of 17 bases. The CDR3 DNA reads as TGTGCCAGCAGTGAGGGGACCTTTTCCCCCCATGAGCAGTTCTTC. It yields the protein CASSEGTFSPHEQFF.

The J gene is TRBJ2-1, the V gene TRBV30, with D tentatively TRBD2 (5 bases). The V gene lost 1 base and the J gene lost 3 bases, with 7 bases spanning the gap. Germline CDR1 is GTSNPN and CDR2 is SVGIG (reference sequence). The CDR3 has 13 amino acids. The CDR3 loop is CAWSALVYNEQFF. Written as DNA, the CDR3 is TGTGCCTGGAGTGCACTAGTCTACAATGAGCAGTTCTTC.

The chain recombines TRBV29-1 with TRBJ2-1, with 10 bases matching TRBD2. The CDR3 length is 14 residues. With 4 bases clipped from V and 10 bases from J, the junction kept 10 bases outside the gene matches. Germline V gene lookup returns CDR1 SQVTM and CDR2 ANQGSEA. CDR3 sequence: CSVGPAGGPGEQFF. The CDR3, as DNA: TGCAGCGTTGGGCCAGCGGGAGGGCCGGGGGAGCAGTTCTTC.

This chain joins TRBV5-6 and TRBJ2-3; no reliable D call. In germline, CDR1 is SGHDT, CDR2 YYEEEE. V was clipped by 5 bases and J by 6 bases, with 16 bases between them. The CDR3 spans 14 residues. The CDR3 nucleotides are TGTGCCAGCAGGCAACGGTGGGGTTCCGATACGCAGTATTTT. Translating gives CASRQRWGSDTQYF.

This chain joins TRBV6-6 and TRBJ2-5, with D unclear. The CDR3 extends over 12 amino acids. V shed 5 bases and J shed 0 bases, with 4 bases lying between them. Germline CDR1 MNHNY, CDR2 SVGAGI (reference sequence). The DNA of the CDR3 is TGTGCCAGCAGTCAGTACCAAGAGACCCAGTACTTC. Protein: CASSQYQETQYF.

This clone was recorded only once. CDR3 nucleotide sequence: TGTGCCAGCAGTGCACGTCCATATGGAACAGAGGTCGATGAGCAGTTCTTC. Protein sequence: CASSARPYGTEVDEQFF. This rearrangement joins TRBV6-1 to TRBJ2-1; no definite D call. Germline V gene sequence: CDR1 MNHNS, CDR2 SASEGT. The CDR3 runs to 17 residues. V lost 4 bases and J lost 8, with 24 bases in between.

The chain employs TRBV4-1 and TRBJ2-7, with D unresolved. Germline V gene data show CDR1 as MGHRA and CDR2 as YSYEKL. Trimming left V 4 bases short and J 3 bases short, with 19 bases between. There are 16 residues in the CDR3. CDR3 in amino acids: CASSPSPRGVGYEQYF. For the CDR3, the DNA is TGCGCCAGCAGCCCCTCGCCTCGTGGGGTCGGCTACGAGCAGTACTTC.

The chain joins TRBV27 to TRBJ2-7; TRBD2 agrees at 9 bases. After removal of 5 bases from V and 5 bases from J, the junction contained 7 bases not matched to a gene. Looked up from germline, CDR1 is MNHEY and CDR2 is SMNVEV (reference sequence). The CDR3 sequence is 14 residues long. CDR3 residues: CASSPRTSANEQYF. The CDR3 DNA sequence: TGTGCCAGCAGTCCTAGGACTAGCGCGAACGAGCAGTACTTC.